The entry below describes one T cell receptor (beta chain). What it recognizes is unknown. The data are from a study of T cell therapy after organ transplantation. Clones were sequenced by immunoSEQ multiplex PCR, and TCRdb holds only the in-frame ones, with some missing. The sample lists 15,000 to 25,000 clones, 81% occurring once. The CDR3 covers 18 residues. Per germline, CDR1 MDHEN and CDR2 SYDVKM. V trimming: 2 bases; J trimming: 0 bases; junction bases outside the gene matches: 3. The time point is: 4-8 weeks after completion of therapy. The sequence came from a human patient who had received a solid organ transplant and had CMV disease. The T cells may come from the graft donor. The material was CD8+ T cells from blood, obtained after autologous CMV-specific T cell therapy. The chain employs TRBV28 and TRBJ2-3, with 15 bases matching TRBD2. The CDR3 bases are TGTGCCAGCAGTTTACCGGGACTAGCGGGGGGAAGCACAGATACGCAGTATTTT. It codes for CASSLPGLAGGSTDTQYF.